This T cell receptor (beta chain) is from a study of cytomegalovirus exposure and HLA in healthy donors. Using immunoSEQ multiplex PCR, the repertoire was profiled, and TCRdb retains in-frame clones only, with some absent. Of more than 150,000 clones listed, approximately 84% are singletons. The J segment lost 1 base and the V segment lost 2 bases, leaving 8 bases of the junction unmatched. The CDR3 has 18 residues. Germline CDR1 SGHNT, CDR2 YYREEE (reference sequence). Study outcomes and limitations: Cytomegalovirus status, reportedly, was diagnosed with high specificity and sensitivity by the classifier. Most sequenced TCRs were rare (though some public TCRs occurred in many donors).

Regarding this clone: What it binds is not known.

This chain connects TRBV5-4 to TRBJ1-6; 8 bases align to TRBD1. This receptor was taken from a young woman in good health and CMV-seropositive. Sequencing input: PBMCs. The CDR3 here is CASSLHGQGASYNSPLHF. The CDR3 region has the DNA TGTGCCAGCAGCTTACATGGACAGGGAGCTTCCTATAATTCACCCCTCCACTTT.